These T cell receptor beta chains were read from a single sample in a study of beta chain features in type 1 diabetes. Data came from immunoSEQ multiplex PCR; TCRdb stores just in-frame clones and leaves some out. The profile covers roughly 38,000 clones, with about 66% appearing a single time and about 1.6% taken by the ten largest. Sequenced input: Tregs from blood. The receptors stem from a man in his thirties or forties with type 1 diabetes. Some clones in this sample may be carry-over from other donors' samples. The CDR3 runs from the conserved cysteine through the conserved F or W. Each record gives: J gene, clone size, V gene, D gene, CDR3 DNA, CDR3 protein. D genes are given only for firm matches. A row's size may be missing; if present it is once, few, many or a size class.

>TRBJ1-2|.|TRBV7-9|TRBD1
TGTGCCAGCAGCACGACAGGGAGCGGGGGCTATGGCTACACCTTC
CASSTTGSGGYGYTF
>TRBJ2-4|.|TRBV18|.
TGTGCCAGCTCACCGGGGAGTCCCAAAAACATTCAGTACTTC
CASSPGSPKNIQYF
>TRBJ1-1|.|TRBV7-2|TRBD1
TGTGCCAGCAGGACGGGACAGCACACTGAAGCTTTCTTT
CASRTGQHTEAFF
>TRBJ2-2|.|TRBV19|TRBD1
TGTGCCAGTGTTAGATTCCAGGGGGCCGGGGAGCTGTTTTTT
CASVRFQGAGELFF
>TRBJ2-1|.|TRBV7-8|TRBD1
TGTGCCAGCAGCCTTGTTGCCATCCGGGACAGCTCCTACAATGAGCAGTTCTTC
CASSLVAIRDSSYNEQFF
>TRBJ2-5|.|TRBV6-1|TRBD1
TGTGCCAGCAGTGAAGCAACAGGGGATGGCGAGACCCAGTACTTC
CASSEATGDGETQYF
>TRBJ2-7|.|TRBV9|TRBD2
TGTGCCAGCAGCGTTTCGCCGGGGGGGTCGCCGGGGGGGGAGCAGTACTTC
CASSVSPGGSPGGEQYF
>TRBJ1-6|.|TRBV6-1|.
TGTGCCAGCATCCCCCGGGGAGAGGCACCCCTCCACTTT
CASIPRGEAPLHF
>TRBJ1-5|.|TRBV2|.
TGTGCCAGCAGTACAGAGGGGGGGGGTCAGCCCCAGCATTTT
CASSTEGGGQPQHF
>TRBJ1-4|.|TRBV7-9|.
TGTGCCAGCAGCTTGATCCGGTCTAAACTGTTTTTT
CASSLIRSKLFF
>TRBJ2-5|.|TRBV18|.
TGTGCCAGCTCACCACCTCCGGGACATGAAGAGACCCAGTACTTC
CASSPPPGHEETQYF
>TRBJ2-7|once|TRBV7-5|.
TGTGCCAGAAGGAATGTACCGGGACACCGCTACGAGCAGTACTTC
CARRNVPGHRYEQYF
>TRBJ1-4|few|TRBV19|.
TGTGCCAGTAACCCTGGGACAAATGAAAAACTGTTTTTT
CASNPGTNEKLFF
>TRBJ2-1|.|TRBV19|TRBD1
TGTGCCAGTAGTTGGACAGGGGGACGAGATGAGCAGTTCTTC
CASSWTGGRDEQFF
>TRBJ1-3|.|TRBV14|.
TGTGCCAGCAGCCAGGGGGCAAGAAACACCATATATTTT
CASSQGARNTIYF
>TRBJ1-1|.|TRBV12-5|.
TGTGCTAGTGGTTGGGACACCAACACTGAAGCTTTCTTT
CASGWDTNTEAFF
>TRBJ1-4|few|TRBV6-5|.
TGTGCCAGCAGCGACCGGACCGGGATCGGAGAAAAACTGTTTTTT
CASSDRTGIGEKLFF
>TRBJ1-2|.|TRBV5-1|.
TGCGCCAGCAGCCAACGGGGGGCTAAAGACTATGGCTACACCTTC
CASSQRGAKDYGYTF
>TRBJ2-2|.|TRBV6-5|.
TGTGCCAGCAGGAGGATACAGGGTATCACCGGGGAGCTGTTTTTT
CASRRIQGITGELFF
>TRBJ1-1|few|TRBV5-1|TRBD1
TGCGCCAGCTTACAGGGGCCGAACACTGAAGCTTTCTTT
CASLQGPNTEAFF
>TRBJ2-7|few|TRBV4-2|TRBD1
TGTGCCAGCAGCCAAACCCTGGGACAGGGCTACGAGCAGTACTTC
CASSQTLGQGYEQYF
>TRBJ1-2|.|TRBV5-6|.
TGTGCCAGCAGCTTGCGGCCAGGGGTCTATGGCTACACCTTC
CASSLRPGVYGYTF
>TRBJ1-1|few|TRBV2|TRBD1
TGTGCCAGCAGTGAAGACAGGGGGCGATCCACTGAAGCTTTCTTT
CASSEDRGRSTEAFF
>TRBJ2-1|.|TRBV27|TRBD2
TGTGCCAGCAGTCTTAGCGGGGGGGCGATCTATGAGCAGTTCTTC
CASSLSGGAIYEQFF
>TRBJ2-7|.|TRBV5-4|.
TGTGCCAGCAGCTTGGTTGGCGCGGGGCCCTACGAGCAGTACTTC
CASSLVGAGPYEQYF
>TRBJ2-5|.|TRBV9|.
TGTGCCAGCAGCGTAGGGGGGGGCGGGCGAGAGACCCAGTACTTC
CASSVGGGGRETQYF
>TRBJ1-4|once|TRBV7-8|.
TGTGCCAGCAGCTTGGTCAGGGGATTGACTAATGAAAAACTGTTTTTT
CASSLVRGLTNEKLFF
>TRBJ1-5|.|TRBV5-1|.
TGCGCCAGCAGCCCAGGGACACCTAATCAGCCCCAGCATTTT
CASSPGTPNQPQHF
>TRBJ1-6|.|TRBV5-4|.
TGTGCCAGCAGCCTCAGGGATTCACCCCTCCACTTT
CASSLRDSPLHF
>TRBJ2-4|.|TRBV4-2|.
TGTGCCAGCAGCCAAGATATGAAAAACATTCAGTACTTC
CASSQDMKNIQYF
>TRBJ1-1|.|TRBV18|.
TGTGCCAGCTCACCGTCCGGGGACACTGAAGCTTTCTTT
CASSPSGDTEAFF
>TRBJ2-2|few|TRBV13|.
TGTGCCAGCAGCTTCAACAGTGGCGGGGAGCTGTTTTTT
CASSFNSGGELFF
>TRBJ1-1|.|TRBV5-6|.
TGTGCCAGCAGCTTGGTTGGACAAATGAACACTGAAGCTTTCTTT
CASSLVGQMNTEAFF
>TRBJ1-2|.|TRBV7-2|TRBD1
TGTGCCAGCAGCTCATACAGGGGGCCTTTCTATGGCTACACCTTC
CASSSYRGPFYGYTF
>TRBJ2-1|.|TRBV5-1|TRBD1
TGCGCCAGCAGCTTGAGGCCTGTGGGACAGGAGTCCTACAATGAGCAGTTCTTC
CASSLRPVGQESYNEQFF
>TRBJ1-1|.|TRBV7-2|.
TGTGCCAGCAGCTTACAGGGGAGTTTAAGCCCTGAAGCTTTCTTT
CASSLQGSLSPEAFF
>TRBJ2-5|.|TRBV6-5|.
TGTGCCAGCAGGGGCAACCAAGAGACCCAGTACTTC
CASRGNQETQYF
>TRBJ2-3|.|TRBV7-2|TRBD2
TGTGCCAGCAGCCCGGGGGTGGGGCGGGGGGCTCGTAACACAGATACGCAGTATTTT
CASSPGVGRGARNTDTQYF
>TRBJ2-7|few|TRBV29-1|TRBD1
TGCAGCGTTGGGGGACAGGCCTACGAGCAGTACTTC
CSVGGQAYEQYF
>TRBJ1-5|.|TRBV7-2|TRBD1
TGTGCCAGCAGCCAACAGGGGACTTATAGCAATCAGCCCCAGCATTTT
CASSQQGTYSNQPQHF
>TRBJ2-3|.|TRBV4-1|TRBD2
TGCGCCAGCAGCCAGACGTGGGCGGGGGTGAGGGATACGCAGTATTTT
CASSQTWAGVRDTQYF
>TRBJ1-2|once|TRBV10-3|.
TGTGCCATCAGTGAGGACGGGAGATCTTATGGCTACACCTTC
CAISEDGRSYGYTF
>TRBJ1-5|.|TRBV19|TRBD1
TGTGCCAGTAGGTGGACAGGGGGCAATCAGCCCCAGCATTTT
CASRWTGGNQPQHF
>TRBJ2-1|.|TRBV10-3|TRBD1
TGTGCCATCAGTGCACAGGGGGCGGATGAGCAGTTCTTC
CAISAQGADEQFF
>TRBJ2-2|.|TRBV6-1|TRBD1
TGTGCCAGCAGCAACCTGACAGGGGCCCCCGGGGAGCTGTTTTTT
CASSNLTGAPGELFF
>TRBJ2-7|.|TRBV25-1|.
TGTGCCAGCAGTGAATTCGGGAACTACGAGCAGTACTTC
CASSEFGNYEQYF
>TRBJ1-1|few|TRBV7-2|.
TGTGCCAGCAGCTCACCAGGGGTGACTGAAGCTTTCTTT
CASSSPGVTEAFF
>TRBJ2-4|.|TRBV6-5|.
TGTGCCAGCAAAAGCGGACCAAACATTCAGTACTTC
CASKSGPNIQYF
>TRBJ2-1|.|TRBV27|.
TGTGCCAGCAGCCACTACAATGAGCAGTTCTTC
CASSHYNEQFF
>TRBJ1-1|once|TRBV7-8|.
TGTGCCAGCAGCTTAGTCGGCGGGCGAGGAGCTTTCTTT
CASSLVGGRGAFF
>TRBJ1-2|.|TRBV7-9|TRBD1
TGTGCCAGCAGCCGGACAGGGAATAATGGCTACACCTTC
CASSRTGNNGYTF
>TRBJ1-6|.|TRBV19|TRBD1
TGTGCCAGTAGCCTCGGACAGGGAAATTCACCCCTCCACTTT
CASSLGQGNSPLHF
>TRBJ2-3|.|TRBV7-9|.
TGTGCCAGCAGCCCTACCCAAACTAGTATAGATACGCAGTATTTT
CASSPTQTSIDTQYF
>TRBJ2-5|.|TRBV28|TRBD1
TGTGCCAGCAGTTTTGGGGGGACAGGGGGCATAGAGACCCAGTACTTC
CASSFGGTGGIETQYF
>TRBJ2-6|.|TRBV5-1|.
TGCGCCAGCAGGACTGCTGGGGCCAACGTCCTGACTTTC
CASRTAGANVLTF